This paragraph covers one T cell receptor (beta chain) sequence. Antigen: not known. This sample stems from a study of cytomegalovirus exposure and HLA in healthy donors. At the level of the study: Researchers found that just over 80% of around 400 genotyped donors fell within the Caucasian-associated ancestry cluster. Points from the study as a whole: In the analysis, some V segments, TRBV6-2 and TRBV6-3 included, were excluded as indistinguishable. Earlier analysis yielded a pattern in which most TCR beta V segments were productive about 90% or about 30% of the time. Researchers counted 164 TCR beta chains as cytomegalovirus-associated.

The PCR contained 60 Vbeta and 13 Jbeta primers. The table came from immunoSEQ multiplex PCR; TCRdb's copy has only in-frame clones and leaves some out. The table includes about 130,000 clones, 80% detected once. V was clipped by 7 bases and J by 6 bases; unmatched bases: 11. CDR1 and CDR2 from the germline V gene are LNHDA and SQIVND (reference sequence). The CDR3 extends over 15 amino acids. The clonotype comes from a female donor in good health and CMV-seronegative. V and J are TRBV19 and TRBJ1-5; 8 bases agree with TRBD1. Sequenced sample: PBMCs. The CDR3 sequence: CASTTTGGAGQPQHF. The CDR3 DNA reads as TGTGCCAGTACCACAACAGGGGGAGCAGGTCAGCCCCAGCATTTT.